The entry that follows covers one TCR beta chain sequence. This receptor's antigen is unknown. No base qualities exist here, and no much larger clone lies one base off it. RNA was extracted using the RNeasy kit, and roughly 0.5 to 1 ug of the RNA was reverse transcribed with random hexamers. The immunoSEQ multiplex PCR assay, which covers 54 Vbeta and 13 Jbeta segments, was used to amplify TCR beta CDR3 regions. Bias from PCR amplification was corrected by using a synthetic template baseline for primer optimization and for computational correction. Turning to the authors' computational methods: Reads were annotated to V, D and J genes per IMGT and analyzed with immunoSEQ Analyzer, keeping only productive sequences. To calculate clonality, Shannon entropy was normalized by log2 of the number of productive unique sequences and then subtracted from one. For each patient and control, public and private clones were evaluated within the 100 most prevalent clones. Clones were defined as Susac-specific if absent from the healthy and MS cohorts, from 1052 published viral clones and from other ImmuneACCESS disease sequences. The public reads were run again by TCRdb, first through fastp at Q25 and then through MiXCR, and only productive beta chains were kept. Identical CDR3 protein sequences are pooled into one entry, listed with their most common genes and DNA. TCRdb, not the original authors, processed these V and J calls. The table for this sample lists about 100,000 distinct CDR3 sequences; about 95% of them were counted only once. The top ten clones comprise 0.3% of the sample.

The data were obtained in a study of CD8 T cells in Susac syndrome (dated by TCRdb to the late 2010s). As for the study more broadly: Of the Susac syndrome patients who were sequenced, eight or nine were in clinical remission while 5 or 6 had clinically active disease. At blood withdrawal, Susac syndrome patients were either therapy-naive, taking corticosteroids (in some cases with IVIg as well), or taking IVIg alone. Whether CD8+ T cell activation and differentiation in Susac syndrome was antigen driven was tested using repertoire sequencing. Clonality of the CD8+ T cell repertoire was compared between roughly twelve healthy donors, about 14 Susac syndrome patients and about 15 multiple sclerosis patients.

High-throughput TCR beta sequencing profiled peripheral blood CD8+ and CD4+ T cells from healthy donors, Susac syndrome patients and multiple sclerosis patients. Susac syndrome patients met recently defined diagnostic criteria for definite or probable disease. Bulk CD8+ and CD4+ T cells were purified by magnetic negative isolation, whereas CD8+ TEMRA cells were enriched by FACS. Blood was collected in EDTA tubes and processed within 24 hours, with PBMCs isolated through density gradient centrifugation. PBMCs intended for TCR sequencing were frozen in liquid nitrogen and were later thawed in a 37 degrees C water bath. Purity of sorted or isolated CD4+, CD8+ and CD8+ TEMRA cells was at least 90%. Counted from cysteine to phenylalanine, this CDR3 has 12 amino acids. The sequence is cut down to CDR3 DNA, 36 bases in frame from base 1. The germline V gene specifies SGHAT as CDR1 and FQNNGV as CDR2. V is clipped by 5 bases and J by 2 bases, and the sequence between their germline boundaries is 4 bases long.

Results and caveats for the whole study, not just this receptor: Clonal expansion was seen in Susac syndrome CD8+ repertoires, peaking in CD8+ TEMRA cells and being greater in clinically active patients than in remitting ones. The TCR sequencing and HLA analysis was acknowledged to have included a relatively small number of individuals. Sixteen Susac-specific public clones were identified in the total CD8+ repertoire, and five or six Susac-specific public clones were identified in the CD8+ TEMRA repertoire.

The sample comprised CD8+ T cells from PBMCs. The sequence was obtained from a human donor with Susac syndrome. The rearrangement combines TRBV11-2 with TRBJ2-4, with the D gene not clear enough to name. The CDR3 in this case is CASSPTKNIQYF. The DNA sequence is TGTGCCAGCAGCCCGACCAAAAACATTCAGTACTTC.